A selection of T cell receptor beta chains follows, all from one sample in a study of T cells in Graves' hyperthyroidism and ophthalmopathy. TCRdb independently ran MiXCR on the multiplex PCR reads; one entry per CDR3 protein. The sample holds 350,000 or so distinct CDR3 sequences, roughly a sixth seen once. The sample taken for sequencing was blood. The receptors originated from a woman in her twenties or thirties with Graves' hyperthyroidism that later progressed to Graves' ophthalmopathy. Both conserved end residues are part of each CDR3. The D gene is left open where the match is weak. Only part of the rows carry a size: once, few, many, or a class if the clone is expanded.

d_call: TRBD2; clone_size: once; cdr3_length: 16; v_call: TRBV7-2; j_call: TRBJ2-1; cdr3_aa: CASSLVPSGSHNEQFF; cdr3_nt: TGTGCCAGCAGCTTAGTCCCTAGCGGGTCCCACAATGAGCAGTTCTTC
d_call: NA; clone_size: NA; cdr3_length: 15; v_call: TRBV9; j_call: TRBJ2-6; cdr3_aa: CASSVGPSGANVLTF; cdr3_nt: TGTGCCAGCAGCGTAGGGCCTTCTGGGGCCAACGTCCTGACTTTC
d_call: TRBD2; clone_size: many; cdr3_length: 15; v_call: TRBV2; j_call: TRBJ2-7; cdr3_aa: CASILRGGTNYEQYF; cdr3_nt: TGTGCCAGCATACTTCGGGGAGGGACCAACTACGAGCAGTACTTC
d_call: NA; clone_size: many; cdr3_length: 13; v_call: TRBV11-2; j_call: TRBJ1-1; cdr3_aa: CASSSQMNTEAFF; cdr3_nt: TGTGCCAGCAGCTCGCAAATGAACACTGAAGCTTTCTTT
d_call: NA; clone_size: many; cdr3_length: 18; v_call: TRBV28; j_call: TRBJ1-4; cdr3_aa: CASSLFFHQGLSNEKLFF; cdr3_nt: TGTGCCAGCAGTTTATTTTTCCATCAGGGACTCTCTAATGAAAAACTGTTTTTT
d_call: TRBD2; clone_size: NA; cdr3_length: 15; v_call: TRBV20-1; j_call: TRBJ2-1; cdr3_aa: CSARGSPSGTNEQFF; cdr3_nt: TGCAGTGCTAGAGGTTCCCCTAGCGGGACAAATGAGCAGTTCTTC
d_call: TRBD1; clone_size: many; cdr3_length: 16; v_call: TRBV24-1; j_call: TRBJ2-3; cdr3_aa: CATSDQGQGIADTQYF; cdr3_nt: TGTGCCACCAGTGACCAGGGACAGGGGATCGCAGATACGCAGTATTTT
d_call: TRBD1; clone_size: few; cdr3_length: 13; v_call: TRBV19; j_call: TRBJ2-7; cdr3_aa: CASSLGTGHEQYF; cdr3_nt: TGTGCCAGTAGCCTCGGGACAGGTCACGAGCAGTACTTC
d_call: NA; clone_size: few; cdr3_length: 13; v_call: TRBV7-6; j_call: TRBJ2-2; cdr3_aa: CASSLVGAGELFF; cdr3_nt: TGTGCCAGCAGCTTAGTGGGGGCCGGGGAGCTGTTTTTT
d_call: NA; clone_size: NA; cdr3_length: 16; v_call: TRBV3-1; j_call: TRBJ2-4; cdr3_aa: CASSQGRTQRRYIQYF; cdr3_nt: TGTGCCAGCAGCCAAGGCAGAACCCAAAGGAGATACATTCAGTACTTC
d_call: NA; clone_size: many; cdr3_length: 16; v_call: TRBV27; j_call: TRBJ2-4; cdr3_aa: CASSLGHPVAKNIQYF; cdr3_nt: TGTGCCAGCAGCCTAGGGCACCCGGTAGCCAAAAACATTCAGTACTTC
d_call: TRBD2; clone_size: many; cdr3_length: 14; v_call: TRBV28; j_call: TRBJ2-1; cdr3_aa: CASRPGLSYNEQFF; cdr3_nt: TGTGCCAGTCGGCCGGGACTATCCTACAATGAGCAGTTCTTC
d_call: NA; clone_size: many; cdr3_length: 13; v_call: TRBV10-2; j_call: TRBJ2-1; cdr3_aa: CASSDKKYNEQFF; cdr3_nt: TGCGCCAGCAGTGATAAGAAGTACAATGAGCAGTTCTTC
d_call: NA; clone_size: many; cdr3_length: 15; v_call: TRBV18; j_call: TRBJ1-5; cdr3_aa: CASSPLGALGQPQHF; cdr3_nt: TGTGCCAGCTCACCCCTGGGGGCCCTCGGTCAGCCCCAGCATTTT
d_call: NA; clone_size: few; cdr3_length: 14; v_call: TRBV6-1; j_call: TRBJ1-2; cdr3_aa: CASRGDTTSYGYTF; cdr3_nt: TGTGCCAGCAGGGGGGATACGACTTCCTATGGCTACACCTTC
d_call: NA; clone_size: many; cdr3_length: 16; v_call: TRBV3-1; j_call: TRBJ1-1; cdr3_aa: CASSPNTALGDTEAFF; cdr3_nt: TGTGCCAGCAGCCCCAACACAGCCCTAGGGGACACTGAAGCTTTCTTT
d_call: NA; clone_size: many; cdr3_length: 15; v_call: TRBV12-3/TRBV12-4; j_call: TRBJ1-4; cdr3_aa: CASSEFRDPGEKLFF; cdr3_nt: TGTGCCAGCAGCGAATTCCGGGACCCTGGAGAAAAACTGTTTTTT
d_call: TRBD2; clone_size: many; cdr3_length: 18; v_call: TRBV27; j_call: TRBJ2-7; cdr3_aa: CASRDIYGTSGSSYEQYF; cdr3_nt: TGTGCCAGCAGGGATATTTACGGGACTAGCGGGAGCTCCTACGAGCAGTACTTC
d_call: TRBD1; clone_size: many; cdr3_length: 14; v_call: TRBV5-1; j_call: TRBJ1-6; cdr3_aa: CASSLETGGSPLHF; cdr3_nt: TGCGCCAGCAGCTTGGAAACAGGGGGTTCACCCCTCCACTTT
d_call: TRBD2; clone_size: many; cdr3_length: 15; v_call: TRBV12-3/TRBV12-4; j_call: TRBJ2-5; cdr3_aa: CASSFGTSGEGTQYF; cdr3_nt: TGTGCCAGCAGTTTCGGGACTAGCGGGGAGGGGACCCAGTACTTC
d_call: NA; clone_size: many; cdr3_length: 16; v_call: TRBV6-1; j_call: TRBJ1-5; cdr3_aa: CASSEDRSSVREPQHF; cdr3_nt: TGTGCCAGCAGTGAAGATAGAAGTTCAGTCCGGGAGCCCCAGCATTTT
d_call: NA; clone_size: many; cdr3_length: 14; v_call: TRBV4-1; j_call: TRBJ2-2; cdr3_aa: CASSPTFNTGELFF; cdr3_nt: TGCGCCAGCAGCCCCACCTTTAACACCGGGGAGCTGTTTTTT
d_call: TRBD1; clone_size: NA; cdr3_length: 15; v_call: TRBV9; j_call: TRBJ1-6; cdr3_aa: CASSARTGSDSPLHF; cdr3_nt: TGTGCCAGCAGCGCTCGGACAGGGTCGGATTCACCCCTCCACTTT
d_call: TRBD2; clone_size: NA; cdr3_length: 16; v_call: TRBV11-2; j_call: TRBJ2-1; cdr3_aa: CASSPRFDGGRNEQFF; cdr3_nt: TGTGCCAGCAGCCCGCGCTTTGACGGGGGGAGGAATGAGCAGTTCTTC
d_call: NA; clone_size: many; cdr3_length: 16; v_call: TRBV4-1; j_call: TRBJ2-7; cdr3_aa: CASSQDLGSSSYEQYF; cdr3_nt: TGCGCCAGCAGCCAAGATCTGGGGAGCAGCTCCTACGAGCAGTACTTC